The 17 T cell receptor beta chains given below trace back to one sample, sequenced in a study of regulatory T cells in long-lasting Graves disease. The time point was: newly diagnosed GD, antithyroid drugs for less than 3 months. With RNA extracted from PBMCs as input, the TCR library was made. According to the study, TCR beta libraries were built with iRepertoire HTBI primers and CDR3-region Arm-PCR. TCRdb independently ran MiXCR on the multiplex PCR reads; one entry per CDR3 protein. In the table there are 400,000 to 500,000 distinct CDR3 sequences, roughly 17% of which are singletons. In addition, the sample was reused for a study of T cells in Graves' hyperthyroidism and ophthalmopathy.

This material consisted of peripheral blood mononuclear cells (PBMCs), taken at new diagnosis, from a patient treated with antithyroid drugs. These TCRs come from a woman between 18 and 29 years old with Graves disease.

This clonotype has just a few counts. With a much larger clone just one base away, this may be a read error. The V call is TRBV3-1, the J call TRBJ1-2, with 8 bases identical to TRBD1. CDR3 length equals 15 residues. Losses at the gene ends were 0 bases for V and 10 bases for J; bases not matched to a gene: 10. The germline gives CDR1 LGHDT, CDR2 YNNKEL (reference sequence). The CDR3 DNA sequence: TGTGCCAGCAGCCAAGATCCTGCAGGGGGCGGTGACTACACCTTC. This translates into CASSQDPAGGGDYTF.

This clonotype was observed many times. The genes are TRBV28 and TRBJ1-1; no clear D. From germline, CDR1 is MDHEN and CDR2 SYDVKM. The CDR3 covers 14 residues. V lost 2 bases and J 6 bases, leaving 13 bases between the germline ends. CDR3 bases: TGTGCCAGCAGTTTAGACGGAACACGGGCTGAAGCTTTCTTT. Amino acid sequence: CASSLDGTRAEAFF.

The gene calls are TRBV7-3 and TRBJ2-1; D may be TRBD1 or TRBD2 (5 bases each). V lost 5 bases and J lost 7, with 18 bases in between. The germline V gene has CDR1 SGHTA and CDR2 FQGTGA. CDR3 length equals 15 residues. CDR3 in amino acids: CASSHSQTGANEQFF. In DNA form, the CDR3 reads TGTGCCAGCAGCCACTCCCAGACCGGGGCGAATGAGCAGTTCTTC.

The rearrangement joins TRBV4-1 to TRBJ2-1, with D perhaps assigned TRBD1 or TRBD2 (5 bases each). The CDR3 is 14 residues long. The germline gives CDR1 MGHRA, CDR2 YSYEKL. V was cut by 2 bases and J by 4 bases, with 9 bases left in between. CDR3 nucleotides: TGCGCCAGCAGCCAATCGGGACCTTACAATGAGCAGTTCTTC. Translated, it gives CASSQSGPYNEQFF.

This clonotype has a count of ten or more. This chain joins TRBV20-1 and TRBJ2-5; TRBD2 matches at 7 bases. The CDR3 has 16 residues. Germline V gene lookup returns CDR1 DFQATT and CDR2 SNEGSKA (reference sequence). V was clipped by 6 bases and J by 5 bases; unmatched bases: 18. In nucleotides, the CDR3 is TGCAGTGCCAGTCTAATGCTAGCGGAGGATGGGGAGACCCAGTACTTC. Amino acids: CSASLMLAEDGETQYF.

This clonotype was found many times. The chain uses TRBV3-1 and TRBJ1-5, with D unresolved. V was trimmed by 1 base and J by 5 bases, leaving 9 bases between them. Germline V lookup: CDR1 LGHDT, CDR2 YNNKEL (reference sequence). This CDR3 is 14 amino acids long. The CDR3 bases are TGTGCCAGCAGCCAAGGTGAGGGCTATCAGCCCCAGCATTTT. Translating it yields CASSQGEGYQPQHF. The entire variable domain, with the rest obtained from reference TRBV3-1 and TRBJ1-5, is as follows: DTAVSQTPKYLVTQMGNDKSIKCEQNLGHDTMYWYKQDSKKFLKIMFSYNNKELIINETVPNRFSPKSPDKAHLNLHINSLELGDSAVYFCASSQGEGYQPQHFGDGTRLSIL.

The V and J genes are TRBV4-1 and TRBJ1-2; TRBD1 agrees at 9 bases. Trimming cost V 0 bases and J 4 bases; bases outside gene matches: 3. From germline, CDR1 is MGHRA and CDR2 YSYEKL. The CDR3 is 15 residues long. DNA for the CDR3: TGCGCCAGCAGCCAAGAAGGGACAGGGTCCTATGGCTACACCTTC. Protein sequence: CASSQEGTGSYGYTF.

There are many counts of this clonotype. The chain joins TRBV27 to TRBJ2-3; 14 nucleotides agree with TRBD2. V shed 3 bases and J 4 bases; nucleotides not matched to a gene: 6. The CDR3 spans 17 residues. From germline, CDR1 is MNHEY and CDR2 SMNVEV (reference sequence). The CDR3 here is CASSFSGLAGGSDTQYF. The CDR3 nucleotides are TGTGCCAGCAGTTTCTCCGGACTAGCGGGAGGCTCAGATACGCAGTATTTT.

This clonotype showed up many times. The CDR3 loop reads CASSYRTNTEAFF. The CDR3 bases are TGTGCCAGCAGTTATCGAACGAACACTGAAGCTTTCTTT. The chain links TRBV27 to TRBJ1-1; D remains ambiguous. The ends were cut back, 4 bases at V and 1 base at J, with 7 bases in the middle. The germline CDR1 and CDR2 sequences are MNHEY and SMNVEV (reference sequence). The CDR3 is 13 amino acids.

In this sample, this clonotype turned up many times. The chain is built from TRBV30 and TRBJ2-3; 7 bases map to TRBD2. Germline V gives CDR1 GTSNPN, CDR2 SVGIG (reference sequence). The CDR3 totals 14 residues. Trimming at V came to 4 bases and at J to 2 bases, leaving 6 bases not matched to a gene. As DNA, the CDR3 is TGTGCCTGGAAATTAAGCGGGATCACAGATACGCAGTATTTT. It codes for CAWKLSGITDTQYF.

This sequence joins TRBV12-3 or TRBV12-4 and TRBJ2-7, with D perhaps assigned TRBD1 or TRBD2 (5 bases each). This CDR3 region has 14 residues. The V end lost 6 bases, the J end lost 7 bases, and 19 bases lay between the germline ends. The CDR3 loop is CASSEGTPPGEQYF. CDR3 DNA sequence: TGTGCCAGCAGCGAGGGGACCCCCCCAGGGGAGCAGTACTTC.

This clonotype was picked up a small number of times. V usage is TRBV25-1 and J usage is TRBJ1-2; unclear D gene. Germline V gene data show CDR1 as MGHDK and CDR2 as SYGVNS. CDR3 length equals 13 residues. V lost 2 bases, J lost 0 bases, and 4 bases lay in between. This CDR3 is CASSENSNYGYTF. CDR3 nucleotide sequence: TGTGCCAGCAGTGAAAACTCTAACTATGGCTACACCTTC.

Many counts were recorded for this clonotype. CDR3 region: CSARPVTSGGTDTQYF. The CDR3 DNA is TGCAGTGCTAGACCTGTGACTAGCGGGGGGACAGATACGCAGTATTTT. The chain couples TRBV20-1 to TRBJ2-3, with 13 positions matching TRBD2. The CDR3 runs 16 residues. CDR1 is DFQATT and CDR2 is SNEGSKA in the germline V gene (reference sequence). Trimming at V came to 2 bases and at J to 3 bases, leaving 5 bases not matched to a gene.

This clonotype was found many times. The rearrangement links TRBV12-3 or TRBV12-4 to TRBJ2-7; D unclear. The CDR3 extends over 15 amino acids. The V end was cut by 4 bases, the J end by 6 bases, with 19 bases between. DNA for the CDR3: TGTGCCAGCAGTTCCCAGGCCCCGCGCTTAGGCGAGCAGTACTTC. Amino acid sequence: CASSSQAPRLGEQYF.

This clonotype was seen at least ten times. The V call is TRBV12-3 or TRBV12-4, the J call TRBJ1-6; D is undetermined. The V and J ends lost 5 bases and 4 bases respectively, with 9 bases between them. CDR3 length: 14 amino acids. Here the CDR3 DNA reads TGTGCCAGCAGTCTCCGGACTTATAATTCACCCCTCCACTTT. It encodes CASSLRTYNSPLHF.

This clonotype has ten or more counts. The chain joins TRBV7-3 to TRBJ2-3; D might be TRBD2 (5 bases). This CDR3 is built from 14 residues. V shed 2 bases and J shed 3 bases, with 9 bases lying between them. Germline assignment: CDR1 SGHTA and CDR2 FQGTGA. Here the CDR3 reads CASSLPGMTDTQYF. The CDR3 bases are TGTGCCAGCAGCTTACCGGGAATGACAGATACGCAGTATTTT.

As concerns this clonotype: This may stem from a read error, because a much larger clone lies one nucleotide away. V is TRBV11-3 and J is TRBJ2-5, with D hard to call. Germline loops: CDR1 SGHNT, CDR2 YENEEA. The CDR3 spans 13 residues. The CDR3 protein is CASGLDPSETQYF. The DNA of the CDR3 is TGTGCCAGCGGCTTAGATCCGTCAGAGACCCAGTACTTC. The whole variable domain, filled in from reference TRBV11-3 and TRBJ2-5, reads EAGVVQSPRYKIIEKKQPVAFWCNPISGHNTLYWYLQNLGQGPELLIRYENEEAVDDSQLPKDRFSAERLKGVDSTLKIQPAELGDSAVYLCASGLDPSETQYFGPGTRLLVL.